A selection of T cell receptor beta chains follows, all from one sample in a study of OX40 agonist ivuxolimab in advanced cancers. Measured with immunoSEQ multiplex PCR; TCRdb has only the in-frame clones, and not every one. The table has about 64,000 clones, roughly 80% seen once. The sequenced sample was CD4+ or CD8+ T cells sorted from blood, obtained in a trial of the OX40 agonist ivuxolimab. The source is an adult with an advanced solid tumor such as melanoma, head and neck, liver or kidney cancer. Each CDR3 is given with its conserved first and last residue. The D gene is left open where the match is weak. Part of the rows lack a size; the others show once, few, many or a class for expanded clones.

cdr3_aa: CASSRLSNQPQHF; cdr3_nt: TGTGCCAGCAGCCGTCTAAGCAATCAGCCCCAGCATTTT; d_call: -; clone_size: -; j_call: TRBJ1-5; v_call: TRBV7-9
cdr3_aa: CASTPTGAFSGNTIYF; cdr3_nt: TGTGCCAGTACCCCGACAGGGGCCTTCTCTGGAAACACCATATATTTT; d_call: TRBD1; clone_size: -; j_call: TRBJ1-3; v_call: TRBV19
cdr3_aa: CASSIVGLAVQETQYF; cdr3_nt: TGTGCCAGTAGTATAGTGGGACTAGCGGTTCAAGAGACCCAGTACTTC; d_call: TRBD2; clone_size: -; j_call: TRBJ2-5; v_call: TRBV19
cdr3_aa: CASGTGTVLETQYF; cdr3_nt: TGTGCTAGTGGGACCGGGACAGTCCTGGAGACCCAGTACTTC; d_call: TRBD1; clone_size: -; j_call: TRBJ2-5; v_call: TRBV12-5
cdr3_aa: CASSGPGLEETQYF; cdr3_nt: TGTGCCAGCAGCGGACCGGGACTCGAAGAGACCCAGTACTTC; d_call: -; clone_size: -; j_call: TRBJ2-5; v_call: TRBV7-7
cdr3_aa: CASSSKAGNEKLFF; cdr3_nt: TGCGCCAGCAGCAGCAAGGCGGGGAATGAAAAACTGTTTTTT; d_call: -; clone_size: -; j_call: TRBJ1-4; v_call: TRBV5-1
cdr3_aa: CASSDPGLASTDTQYF; cdr3_nt: TGTGCCAGCAGTGACCCGGGACTTGCAAGCACAGATACGCAGTATTTT; d_call: -; clone_size: -; j_call: TRBJ2-3; v_call: TRBV2
cdr3_aa: CASSISTGTGLYGYTF; cdr3_nt: TGTGCCAGTAGTATCTCAACCGGGACAGGGCTTTATGGCTACACCTTC; d_call: TRBD1; clone_size: -; j_call: TRBJ1-2; v_call: TRBV19
cdr3_aa: CASSRRTGGGYTF; cdr3_nt: TGTGCCAGCAGCCGTCGGACAGGGGGTGGCTACACCTTC; d_call: TRBD1; clone_size: -; j_call: TRBJ1-2; v_call: TRBV7-8
cdr3_aa: CASSAWTNYEQYF; cdr3_nt: TGTGCCAGTAGTGCCTGGACAAACTACGAGCAGTACTTC; d_call: -; clone_size: -; j_call: TRBJ2-7; v_call: TRBV19
cdr3_aa: CASSVRLAESTDTQYF; cdr3_nt: TGCGCCAGCAGCGTTCGACTAGCGGAAAGCACAGATACGCAGTATTTT; d_call: TRBD2; clone_size: once; j_call: TRBJ2-3; v_call: TRBV5-1
cdr3_aa: CASRRFDTQYF; cdr3_nt: TGTGCCAGTAGGCGATTCGATACGCAGTATTTT; d_call: -; clone_size: -; j_call: TRBJ2-3; v_call: TRBV19
cdr3_aa: CASSTYRGTETQYF; cdr3_nt: TGTGCCAGCAGTACATACAGGGGTACAGAGACCCAGTACTTC; d_call: TRBD1; clone_size: -; j_call: TRBJ2-5; v_call: TRBV27
cdr3_aa: CASSQDFSIGEQYF; cdr3_nt: TGTGCCAGCAGCCAAGATTTCAGCATAGGCGAGCAGTACTTC; d_call: -; clone_size: -; j_call: TRBJ2-7; v_call: TRBV4-2
cdr3_aa: CASSEVPGRTGELFF; cdr3_nt: TGTGCCAGCAGTGAAGTTCCGGGTCGCACCGGGGAGCTGTTTTTT; d_call: -; clone_size: -; j_call: TRBJ2-2; v_call: TRBV6-1
cdr3_aa: CASSKRTGGYNSPLHF; cdr3_nt: TGTGCCAGTAGTAAACGGACAGGGGGTTATAATTCACCCCTCCACTTT; d_call: TRBD1; clone_size: -; j_call: TRBJ1-6; v_call: TRBV19
cdr3_aa: CASSKVRPSGETQYF; cdr3_nt: TGTGCCAGCAGCAAAGTGAGGCCTAGCGGAGAGACCCAGTACTTC; d_call: -; clone_size: few; j_call: TRBJ2-5; v_call: TRBV21-1
cdr3_aa: CASSVTSGNTIYF; cdr3_nt: TGTGCCAGCAGCGTTACCTCTGGAAACACCATATATTTT; d_call: -; clone_size: -; j_call: TRBJ1-3; v_call: TRBV11-3
cdr3_aa: CASSGTSGTWDF; cdr3_nt: TGTGCCAGCAGTGGGACTAGCGGGACCTGGGACTTC; d_call: TRBD2; clone_size: -; j_call: TRBJ2-5; v_call: TRBV6-6
cdr3_aa: CASSTQGIGQETQYF; cdr3_nt: TGTGCCAGCAGCACACAGGGGATCGGGCAAGAGACCCAGTACTTC; d_call: TRBD1; clone_size: few; j_call: TRBJ2-5; v_call: TRBV7-2
cdr3_aa: CASTDSRNQPQHF; cdr3_nt: TGTGCCAGCACCGACAGTCGGAATCAGCCCCAGCATTTT; d_call: -; clone_size: -; j_call: TRBJ1-5; v_call: TRBV6-6
cdr3_aa: CASSLAREETQYF; cdr3_nt: TGTGCCAGCAGCTTAGCCAGAGAAGAGACCCAGTACTTC; d_call: -; clone_size: few; j_call: TRBJ2-5; v_call: TRBV11-2
cdr3_aa: CASSLVREAFF; cdr3_nt: TGTGCCAGCAGCTTAGTCAGAGAAGCTTTCTTT; d_call: -; clone_size: -; j_call: TRBJ1-1; v_call: TRBV11-2
cdr3_aa: CASSLAGTLTPYEQYF; cdr3_nt: TGTGCCAGCAGCTTGGCAGGGACACTGACCCCCTACGAGCAGTACTTC; d_call: -; clone_size: -; j_call: TRBJ2-7; v_call: TRBV5-5
cdr3_aa: CASSFGGVDEKLFF; cdr3_nt: TGTGCCAGCAGCTTTGGGGGTGTTGATGAAAAACTGTTTTTT; d_call: -; clone_size: few; j_call: TRBJ1-4; v_call: TRBV7-9
cdr3_aa: CASSFPGGADGYTF; cdr3_nt: TGTGCCAGCAGCTTTCCAGGGGGCGCGGACGGCTACACCTTC; d_call: TRBD1; clone_size: -; j_call: TRBJ1-2; v_call: TRBV11-2
cdr3_aa: CAISRNSYEQYF; cdr3_nt: TGTGCCATCAGCAGGAATTCCTACGAGCAGTACTTC; d_call: -; clone_size: -; j_call: TRBJ2-7; v_call: TRBV10-3
cdr3_aa: CASSQTSATGELFF; cdr3_nt: TGTGCCAGCAGCCAAACTAGTGCCACCGGGGAGCTGTTTTTT; d_call: -; clone_size: few; j_call: TRBJ2-2; v_call: TRBV7-2
cdr3_aa: CASSLRTGWSEQPQHF; cdr3_nt: TGCGCCAGCAGCCTACGCACAGGGTGGTCAGAGCAGCCCCAGCATTTT; d_call: -; clone_size: -; j_call: TRBJ1-5; v_call: TRBV4-1
cdr3_aa: CASSLGIFRGGRSGELFF; cdr3_nt: TGTGCCAGCAGCTTGGGGATATTCAGGGGGGGCCGCTCCGGGGAGCTGTTTTTT; d_call: -; clone_size: -; j_call: TRBJ2-2; v_call: TRBV5-4
cdr3_aa: CASSPFGLASNEQFF; cdr3_nt: TGTGCCAGCAGCCCCTTCGGACTAGCGAGCAATGAGCAGTTCTTC; d_call: TRBD2; clone_size: -; j_call: TRBJ2-1; v_call: TRBV7-3
cdr3_aa: CASSNRSGNTEAFF; cdr3_nt: TGTGCCAGCAGTAATCGATCGGGGAACACTGAAGCTTTCTTT; d_call: -; clone_size: -; j_call: TRBJ1-1; v_call: TRBV25-1
cdr3_aa: CASSEIRRTEAFF; cdr3_nt: TGTGCCAGCAGTGAGATACGGCGCACTGAAGCTTTCTTT; d_call: -; clone_size: -; j_call: TRBJ1-1; v_call: TRBV6-1
cdr3_aa: CASSLDFTDTQYF; cdr3_nt: TGCGCCAGCAGCTTGGACTTCACAGATACGCAGTATTTT; d_call: -; clone_size: -; j_call: TRBJ2-3; v_call: TRBV5-1
cdr3_aa: CASRATGEIFQPQHF; cdr3_nt: TGCGCCAGCAGGGCTACAGGGGAGATATTTCAGCCCCAGCATTTT; d_call: TRBD1; clone_size: -; j_call: TRBJ1-5; v_call: TRBV5-1
cdr3_aa: CASSSQAPLSTDTQYF; cdr3_nt: TGTGCCAGCAGTTCACAAGCCCCTTTGAGCACAGATACGCAGTATTTT; d_call: -; clone_size: -; j_call: TRBJ2-3; v_call: TRBV27
cdr3_aa: CASSYSSGPEAFF; cdr3_nt: TGTGCCAGCAGTTACTCGTCAGGTCCTGAAGCTTTCTTT; d_call: -; clone_size: -; j_call: TRBJ1-1; v_call: TRBV6-6
cdr3_aa: CASSLRQVTNPGTEKLFF; cdr3_nt: TGTGCCAGCAGCTTAAGGCAGGTTACTAACCCTGGGACTGAAAAACTGTTTTTT; d_call: -; clone_size: -; j_call: TRBJ1-4; v_call: TRBV7-6
cdr3_aa: CASRPPDRFEAFF; cdr3_nt: TGTGCCAGTAGGCCCCCTGACCGTTTTGAAGCTTTCTTT; d_call: -; clone_size: -; j_call: TRBJ1-1; v_call: TRBV19
cdr3_aa: CASSPWTPRTHNEQFF; cdr3_nt: TGTGCCAGCAGTCCCTGGACACCTCGAACGCACAATGAGCAGTTCTTC; d_call: -; clone_size: -; j_call: TRBJ2-1; v_call: TRBV28
cdr3_aa: CASSQVGNTGELFF; cdr3_nt: TGTGCCAGCAGCCAAGTAGGGAACACCGGGGAGCTGTTTTTT; d_call: -; clone_size: -; j_call: TRBJ2-2; v_call: TRBV14
cdr3_aa: CASSLDNLSGNTIYF; cdr3_nt: TGTGCCAGCAGCTTAGACAATCTCTCTGGAAACACCATATATTTT; d_call: -; clone_size: -; j_call: TRBJ1-3; v_call: TRBV11-2
cdr3_aa: CASSLDRTGDISGELFF; cdr3_nt: TGTGCCAGCAGCTTAGATAGGACAGGGGATATCTCCGGGGAGCTGTTTTTT; d_call: TRBD1; clone_size: -; j_call: TRBJ2-2; v_call: TRBV11-3